The entry that follows covers one TCR beta chain sequence. This specimen comes from a study of shared clonotypes between healthy human individuals. Positively selected for CCR7, the CD45RO-negative cells used as naive CD8 cells excluded terminally differentiated effector memory CD45RA+ cells. CDR1 is SGHVS, CDR2 FNYEAQ, per germline. V shed 5 bases and J shed 0 bases, with 26 bases lying between them. The CDR3 runs to 20 residues. The data were produced by immunoSEQ multiplex PCR, yet TCRdb's version contains in-frame clones alone and is incomplete. The table lists some 2 million clones, less than 95% of them singletons.

The sequencing input was naive CD8+ T cells sorted from blood. This clonotype was obtained from a man between 18 and 35 years old in good health. V is TRBV7-6 and J is TRBJ2-1, with D uncertain. CDR3 in amino acids: CASSTPAIGTALSSYNEQFF. In DNA form, the CDR3 reads TGTGCCAGCAGCACCCCAGCTATTGGCACTGCCCTTAGCTCCTACAATGAGCAGTTCTTC.